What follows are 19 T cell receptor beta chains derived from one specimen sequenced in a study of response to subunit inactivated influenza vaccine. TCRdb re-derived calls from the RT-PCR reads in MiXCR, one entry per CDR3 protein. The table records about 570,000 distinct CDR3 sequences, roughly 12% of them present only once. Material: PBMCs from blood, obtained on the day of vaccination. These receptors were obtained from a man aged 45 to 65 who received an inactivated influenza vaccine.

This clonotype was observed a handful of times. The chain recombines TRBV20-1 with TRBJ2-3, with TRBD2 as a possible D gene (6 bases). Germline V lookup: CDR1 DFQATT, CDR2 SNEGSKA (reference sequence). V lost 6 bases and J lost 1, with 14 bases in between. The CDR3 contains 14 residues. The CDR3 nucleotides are TGCAGTGCGTGGACTACCCGGGGCACAGATACGCAGTATTTT. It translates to CSAWTTRGTDTQYF.

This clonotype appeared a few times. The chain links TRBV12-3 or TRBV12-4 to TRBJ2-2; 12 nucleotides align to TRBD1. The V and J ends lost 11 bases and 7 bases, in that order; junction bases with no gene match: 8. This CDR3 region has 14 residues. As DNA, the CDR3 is TGTGCCGTCCGGGACAGGGGGCGAGGCGGGGAGCTGTTTTTT. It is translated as CAVRDRGRGGELFF.

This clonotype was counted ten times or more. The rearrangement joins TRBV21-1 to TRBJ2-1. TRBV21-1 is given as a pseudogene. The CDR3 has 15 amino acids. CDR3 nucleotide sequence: TGTGCCAGCAGCAAAGTCCGGAGCTCCTACAATGAGCAGTTCTTC. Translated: CASSKVRSSYNEQFF.

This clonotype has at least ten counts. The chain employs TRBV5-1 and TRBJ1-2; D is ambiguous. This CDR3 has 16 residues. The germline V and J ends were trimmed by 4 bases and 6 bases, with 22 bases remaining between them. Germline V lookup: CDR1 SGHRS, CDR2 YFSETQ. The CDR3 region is CASSPTSDGKAHGYTF. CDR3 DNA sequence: TGCGCCAGCAGCCCAACCTCGGACGGGAAAGCCCATGGCTACACCTTC.

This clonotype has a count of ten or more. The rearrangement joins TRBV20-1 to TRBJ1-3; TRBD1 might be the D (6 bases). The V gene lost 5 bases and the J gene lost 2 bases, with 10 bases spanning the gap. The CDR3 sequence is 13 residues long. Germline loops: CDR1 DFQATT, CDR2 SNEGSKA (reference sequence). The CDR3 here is CSAPGGPGNTIYF. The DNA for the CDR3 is TGCAGTGCTCCCGGGGGGCCTGGAAACACCATATATTTT.

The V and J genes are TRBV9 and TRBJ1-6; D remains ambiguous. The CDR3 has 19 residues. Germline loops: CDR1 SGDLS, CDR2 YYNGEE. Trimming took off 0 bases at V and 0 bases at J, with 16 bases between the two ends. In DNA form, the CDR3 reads TGTGCCAGCAGCGTAGACCACGATACCGATAGCTCCTATAATTCACCCCTCCACTTT. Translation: CASSVDHDTDSSYNSPLHF.

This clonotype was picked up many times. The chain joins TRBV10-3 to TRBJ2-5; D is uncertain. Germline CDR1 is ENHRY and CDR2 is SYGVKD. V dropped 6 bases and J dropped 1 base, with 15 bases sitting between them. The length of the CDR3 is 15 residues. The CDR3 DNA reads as TGTGCCATCAGCGACCCCGGCGTTGCCCAAGAGACCCAGTACTTC. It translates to CAISDPGVAQETQYF.

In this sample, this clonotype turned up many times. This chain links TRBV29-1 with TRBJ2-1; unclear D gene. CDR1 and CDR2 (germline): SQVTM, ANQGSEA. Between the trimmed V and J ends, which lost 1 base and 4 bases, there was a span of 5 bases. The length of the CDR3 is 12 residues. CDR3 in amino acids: CSVEAQYNEQFF. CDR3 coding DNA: TGCAGCGTTGAAGCTCAGTACAATGAGCAGTTCTTC.

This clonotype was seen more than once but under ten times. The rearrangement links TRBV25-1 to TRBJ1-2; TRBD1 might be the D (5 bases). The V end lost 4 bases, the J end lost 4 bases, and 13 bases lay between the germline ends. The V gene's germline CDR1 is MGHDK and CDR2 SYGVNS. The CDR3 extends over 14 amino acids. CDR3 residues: CASSVDGGTYGYTF. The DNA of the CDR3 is TGTGCCAGCAGTGTTGATGGGGGGACCTATGGCTACACCTTC.

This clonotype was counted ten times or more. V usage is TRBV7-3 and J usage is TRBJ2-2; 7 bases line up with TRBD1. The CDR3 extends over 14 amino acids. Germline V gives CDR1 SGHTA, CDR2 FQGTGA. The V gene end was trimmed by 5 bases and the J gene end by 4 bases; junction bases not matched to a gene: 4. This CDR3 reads CASSRQGRTGELFF. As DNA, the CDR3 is TGTGCCAGCAGCAGACAGGGTCGCACCGGGGAGCTGTTTTTT.

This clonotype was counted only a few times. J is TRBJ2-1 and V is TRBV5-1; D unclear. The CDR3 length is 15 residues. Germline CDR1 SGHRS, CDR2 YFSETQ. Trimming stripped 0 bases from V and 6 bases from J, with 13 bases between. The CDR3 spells CASSLEGARGNEQFF. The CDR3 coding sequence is TGCGCCAGCAGCTTGGAAGGCGCCAGAGGCAATGAGCAGTTCTTC.

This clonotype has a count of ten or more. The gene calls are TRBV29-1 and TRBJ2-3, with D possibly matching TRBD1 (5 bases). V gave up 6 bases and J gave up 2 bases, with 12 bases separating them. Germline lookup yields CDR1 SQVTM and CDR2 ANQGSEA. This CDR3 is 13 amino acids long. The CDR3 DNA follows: TGCAGCGTCGTGGGGCAGACCACAGATACGCAGTATTTT. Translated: CSVVGQTTDTQYF.

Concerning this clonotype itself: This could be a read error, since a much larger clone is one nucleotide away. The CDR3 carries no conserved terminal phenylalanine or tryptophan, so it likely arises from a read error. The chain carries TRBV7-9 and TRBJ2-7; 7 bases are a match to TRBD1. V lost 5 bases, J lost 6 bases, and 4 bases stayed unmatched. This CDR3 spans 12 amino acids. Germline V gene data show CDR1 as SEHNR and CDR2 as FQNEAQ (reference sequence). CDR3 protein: CASSRQGREQYL. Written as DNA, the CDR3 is TGTGCCAGCAGCCGACAGGGACGCGAGCAGTACTTA.

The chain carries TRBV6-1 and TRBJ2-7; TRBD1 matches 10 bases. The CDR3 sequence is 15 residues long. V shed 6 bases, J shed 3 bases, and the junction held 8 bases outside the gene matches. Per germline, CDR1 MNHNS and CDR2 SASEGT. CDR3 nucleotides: TGTGCCAGCAGCTCTGCCGGGACAGGGGTCTACGAGCAGTACTTC. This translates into CASSSAGTGVYEQYF.

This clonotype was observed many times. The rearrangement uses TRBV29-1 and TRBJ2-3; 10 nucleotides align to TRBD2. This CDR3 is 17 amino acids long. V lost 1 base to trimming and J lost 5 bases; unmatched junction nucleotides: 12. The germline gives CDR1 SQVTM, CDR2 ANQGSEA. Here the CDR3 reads CSVEGLAGALGGDTQYF. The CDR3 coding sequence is TGCAGCGTTGAAGGGCTAGCGGGAGCGCTAGGGGGAGATACGCAGTATTTT.

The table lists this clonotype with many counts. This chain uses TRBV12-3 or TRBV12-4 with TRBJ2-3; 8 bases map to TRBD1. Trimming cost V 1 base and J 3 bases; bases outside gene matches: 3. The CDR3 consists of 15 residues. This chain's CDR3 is CASSLGQGWTDTQYF. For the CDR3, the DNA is TGTGCCAGCAGTTTAGGACAGGGGTGGACAGATACGCAGTATTTT.

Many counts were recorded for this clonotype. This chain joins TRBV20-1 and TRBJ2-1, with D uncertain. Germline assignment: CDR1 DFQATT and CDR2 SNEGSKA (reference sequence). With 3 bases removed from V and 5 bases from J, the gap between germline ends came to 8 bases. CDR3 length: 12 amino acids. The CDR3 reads CSASFPHNEQFF. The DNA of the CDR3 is TGCAGTGCTAGTTTTCCTCACAATGAGCAGTTCTTC.

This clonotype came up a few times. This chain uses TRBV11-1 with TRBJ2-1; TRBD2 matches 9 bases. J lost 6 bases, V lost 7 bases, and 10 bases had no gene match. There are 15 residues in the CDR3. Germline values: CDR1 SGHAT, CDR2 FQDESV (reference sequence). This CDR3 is CASTISGLAVNEQFF. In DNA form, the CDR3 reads TGTGCCAGCACAATTTCGGGACTAGCAGTCAATGAGCAGTTCTTC.

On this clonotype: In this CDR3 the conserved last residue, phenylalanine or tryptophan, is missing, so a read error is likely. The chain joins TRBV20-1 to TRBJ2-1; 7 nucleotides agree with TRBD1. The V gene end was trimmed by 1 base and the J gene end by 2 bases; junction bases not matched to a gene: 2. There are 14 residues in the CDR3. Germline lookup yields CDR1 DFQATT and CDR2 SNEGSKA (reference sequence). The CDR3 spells CSARVGTAYNEQFS. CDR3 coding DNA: TGCAGTGCTAGAGTCGGGACAGCCTACAATGAGCAGTTCTCC.